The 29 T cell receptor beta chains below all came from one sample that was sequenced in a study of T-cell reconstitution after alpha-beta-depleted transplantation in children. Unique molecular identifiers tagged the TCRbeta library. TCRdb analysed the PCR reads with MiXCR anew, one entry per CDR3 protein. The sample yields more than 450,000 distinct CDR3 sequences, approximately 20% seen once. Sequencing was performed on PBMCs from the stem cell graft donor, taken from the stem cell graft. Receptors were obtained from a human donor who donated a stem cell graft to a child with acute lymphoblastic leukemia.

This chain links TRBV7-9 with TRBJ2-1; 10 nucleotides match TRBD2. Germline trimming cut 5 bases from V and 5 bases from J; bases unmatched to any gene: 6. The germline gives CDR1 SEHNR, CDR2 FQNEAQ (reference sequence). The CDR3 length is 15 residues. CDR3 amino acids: CASSDRLAGHNEQFF. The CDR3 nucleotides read TGTGCCAGCAGCGATAGACTAGCGGGTCACAATGAGCAGTTCTTC.

The CDR3 reads CASSATPAGVYGYTF. For the CDR3, the DNA is TGTGCCAGCAGCGCTACTCCGGCGGGGGTCTATGGCTACACCTTC. The V call is TRBV9, the J call TRBJ1-2, with D possibly TRBD1 on 5 matching bases. Trimming left V 3 bases short and J 4 bases short, with 16 bases between. The CDR3 runs to 15 residues. Per the germline V gene, CDR1 is SGDLS and CDR2 is YYNGEE. Based on the CDR3 plus reference TRBV9 and TRBJ1-2, the full variable domain is DSGVTQTPKHLITATGQRVTLRCSPRSGDLSVYWYQQSLDQGLQFLIQYYNGEERAKGNILERFSAQQFPDLHSELNLSSLELGDSALYFCASSATPAGVYGYTFGSGTRLTVV.

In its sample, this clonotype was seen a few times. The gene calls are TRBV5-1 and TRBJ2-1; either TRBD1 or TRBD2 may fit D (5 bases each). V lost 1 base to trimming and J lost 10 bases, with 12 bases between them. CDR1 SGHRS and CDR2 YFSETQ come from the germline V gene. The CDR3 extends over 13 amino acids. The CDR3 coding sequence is TGCGCCAGCAGCTTGCCGGGGCGTAACGAGCAGTTCTTC. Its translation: CASSLPGRNEQFF.

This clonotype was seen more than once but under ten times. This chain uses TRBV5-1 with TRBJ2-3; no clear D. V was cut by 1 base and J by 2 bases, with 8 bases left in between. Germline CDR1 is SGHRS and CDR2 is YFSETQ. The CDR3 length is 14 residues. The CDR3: CASSLLPATDTQYF. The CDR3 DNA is TGCGCCAGCAGCTTGCTGCCAGCCACAGATACGCAGTATTTT.

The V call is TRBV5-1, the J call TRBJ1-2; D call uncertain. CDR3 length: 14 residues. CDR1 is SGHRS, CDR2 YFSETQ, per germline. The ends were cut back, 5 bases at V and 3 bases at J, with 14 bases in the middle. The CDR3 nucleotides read TGCGCCAGCAGATCCCCCGGCTCACACTATGGCTACACCTTC. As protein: CASRSPGSHYGYTF.

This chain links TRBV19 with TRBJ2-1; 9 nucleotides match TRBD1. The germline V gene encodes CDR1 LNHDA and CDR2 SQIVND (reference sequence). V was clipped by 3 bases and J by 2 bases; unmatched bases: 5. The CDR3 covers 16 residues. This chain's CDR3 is CASSIPDRGTYNEQFF. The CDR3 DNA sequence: TGTGCCAGTAGTATCCCGGACAGGGGCACCTACAATGAGCAGTTCTTC.

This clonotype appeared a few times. The DNA for the CDR3 is TGTGCCAGCAGCGCCCTCCACTCGACAGGGAACTATGGCTACACCTTC. Amino acids: CASSALHSTGNYGYTF. The chain employs TRBV27 and TRBJ1-2; 7 bases agree with TRBD1. Germline CDR1 is MNHEY and CDR2 is SMNVEV (reference sequence). This CDR3 has 16 residues. Trimming took 6 bases from V and 2 from J; bases not matched to a gene: 12.

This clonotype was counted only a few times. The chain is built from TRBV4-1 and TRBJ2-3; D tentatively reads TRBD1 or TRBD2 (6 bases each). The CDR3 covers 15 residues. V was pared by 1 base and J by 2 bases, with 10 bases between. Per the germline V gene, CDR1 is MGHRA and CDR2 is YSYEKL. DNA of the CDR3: TGCGCCAGCAGCCAAGCCGGGGGCTCCACAGATACGCAGTATTTT. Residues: CASSQAGGSTDTQYF.

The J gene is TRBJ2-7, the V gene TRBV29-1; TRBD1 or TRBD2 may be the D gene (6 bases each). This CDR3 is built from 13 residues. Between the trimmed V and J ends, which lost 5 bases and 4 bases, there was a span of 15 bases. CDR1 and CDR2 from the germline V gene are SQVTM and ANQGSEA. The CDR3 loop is CSVSKTGLYEQYF. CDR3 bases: TGCAGCGTTTCTAAGACAGGACTATACGAGCAGTACTTC.

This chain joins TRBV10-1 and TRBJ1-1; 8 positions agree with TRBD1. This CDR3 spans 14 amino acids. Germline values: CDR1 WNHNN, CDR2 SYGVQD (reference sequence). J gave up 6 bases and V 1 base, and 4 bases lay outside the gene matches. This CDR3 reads CASSEWQGASEAFF. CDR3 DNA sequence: TGCGCCAGCAGTGAGTGGCAGGGGGCCTCTGAAGCTTTCTTT.

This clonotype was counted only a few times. This CDR3 reads CASSPILGGVNEQFF. The CDR3 region has the DNA TGCGCCAGCAGCCCAATACTAGGAGGAGTAAATGAGCAGTTCTTC. The V gene is TRBV5-1, the J gene TRBJ2-1; D might be TRBD2 (5 bases). V gave up 4 bases and J gave up 7 bases, with 18 bases separating them. Germline V gene lookup returns CDR1 SGHRS and CDR2 YFSETQ. The CDR3 is 15 residues long.

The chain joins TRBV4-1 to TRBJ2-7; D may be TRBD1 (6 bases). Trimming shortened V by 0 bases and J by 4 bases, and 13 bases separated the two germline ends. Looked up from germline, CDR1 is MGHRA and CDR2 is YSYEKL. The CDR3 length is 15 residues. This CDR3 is CASSQDWGLGYEQYF. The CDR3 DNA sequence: TGCGCCAGCAGCCAAGATTGGGGGCTGGGGTACGAGCAGTACTTC.

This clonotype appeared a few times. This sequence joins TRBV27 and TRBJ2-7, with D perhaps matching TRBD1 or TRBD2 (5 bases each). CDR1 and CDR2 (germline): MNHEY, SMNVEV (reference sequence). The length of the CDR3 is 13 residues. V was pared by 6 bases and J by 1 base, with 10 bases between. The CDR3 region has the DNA TGTGCCAGCAGAGGGGACGTGTCCTACGAGCAGTACTTC. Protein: CASRGDVSYEQYF.

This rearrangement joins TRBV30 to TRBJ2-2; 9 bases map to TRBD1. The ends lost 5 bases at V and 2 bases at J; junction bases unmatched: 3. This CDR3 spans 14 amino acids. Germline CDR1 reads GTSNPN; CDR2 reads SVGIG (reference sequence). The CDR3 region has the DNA TGTGCCTGGTGGGGACAGGGAAACACCGGGGAGCTGTTTTTT. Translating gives CAWWGQGNTGELFF.

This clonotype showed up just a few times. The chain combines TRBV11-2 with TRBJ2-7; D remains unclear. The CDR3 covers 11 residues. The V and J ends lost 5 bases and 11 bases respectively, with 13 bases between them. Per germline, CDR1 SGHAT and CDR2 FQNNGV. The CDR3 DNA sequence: TGTGCCAGCAGCACCGGAAAGAGAGAGTACTTC. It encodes CASSTGKREYF.

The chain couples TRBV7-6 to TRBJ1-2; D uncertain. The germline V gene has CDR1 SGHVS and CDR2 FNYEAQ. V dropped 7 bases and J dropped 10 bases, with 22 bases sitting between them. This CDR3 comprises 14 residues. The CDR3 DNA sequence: TGTGCCAGCACCCAACCCTATACGACCGAAGACTACACCTTC. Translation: CASTQPYTTEDYTF.

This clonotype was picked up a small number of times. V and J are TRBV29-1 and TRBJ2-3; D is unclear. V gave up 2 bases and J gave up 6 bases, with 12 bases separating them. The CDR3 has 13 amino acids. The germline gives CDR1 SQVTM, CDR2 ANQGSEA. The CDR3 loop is CSVETGESDTQYF. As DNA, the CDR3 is TGCAGCGTTGAAACGGGCGAGTCTGATACGCAGTATTTT.

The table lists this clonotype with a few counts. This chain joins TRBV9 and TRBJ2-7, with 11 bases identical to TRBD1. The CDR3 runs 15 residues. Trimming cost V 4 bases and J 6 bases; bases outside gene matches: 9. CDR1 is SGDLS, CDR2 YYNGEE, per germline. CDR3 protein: CASSIGTGGFFEQYF. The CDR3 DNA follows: TGTGCCAGCAGCATAGGGACAGGGGGGTTTTTCGAGCAGTACTTC.

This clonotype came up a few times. The CDR3, as DNA: TGCGCCAGCAGCTTAGCCCCTGAGGTTGCTGGCTACACCTTC. Encoded protein: CASSLAPEVAGYTF. This chain connects TRBV5-1 to TRBJ1-2; D is uncertain. V was pared by 2 bases and J by 7 bases, with 15 bases between. The germline CDR1 and CDR2 sequences are SGHRS and YFSETQ. The CDR3 has 14 amino acids. Full variable domain (rest looked up from reference TRBV5-1 and TRBJ1-2): KAGVTQTPRYLIKTRGQQVTLSCSPISGHRSVSWYQQTPGQGLQFLFEYFSETQRNKGNFPGRFSGRQFSNSRSEMNVSTLELGDSALYLCASSLAPEVAGYTFGSGTRLTVV.

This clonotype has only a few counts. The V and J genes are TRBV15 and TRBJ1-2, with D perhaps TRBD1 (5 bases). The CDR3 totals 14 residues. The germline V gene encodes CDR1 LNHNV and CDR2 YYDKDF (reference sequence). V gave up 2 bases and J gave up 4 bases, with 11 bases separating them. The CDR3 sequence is CATSRPGTRYGYTF. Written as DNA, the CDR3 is TGTGCCACCAGCAGACCCGGGACTCGCTATGGCTACACCTTC.

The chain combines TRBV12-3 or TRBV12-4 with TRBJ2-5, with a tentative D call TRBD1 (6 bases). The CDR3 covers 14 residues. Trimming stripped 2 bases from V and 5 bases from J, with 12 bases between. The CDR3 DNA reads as TGTGCCAGCAGTTTACAGGGGCGCTGGGAGACCCAGTACTTC. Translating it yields CASSLQGRWETQYF.

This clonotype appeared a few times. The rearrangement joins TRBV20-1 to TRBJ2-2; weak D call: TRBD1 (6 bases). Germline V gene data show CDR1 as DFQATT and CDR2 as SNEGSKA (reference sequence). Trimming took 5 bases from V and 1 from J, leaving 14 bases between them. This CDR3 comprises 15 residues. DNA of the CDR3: TGCAGTGCTCGCCCGGGACATATGAACACCGGGGAGCTGTTTTTT. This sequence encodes CSARPGHMNTGELFF.

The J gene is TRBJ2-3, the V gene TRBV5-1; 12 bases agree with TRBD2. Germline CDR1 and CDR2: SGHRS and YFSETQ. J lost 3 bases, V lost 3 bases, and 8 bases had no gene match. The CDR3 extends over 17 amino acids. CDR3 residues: CASSSWTSGERTDTQYF. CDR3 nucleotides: TGCGCCAGCAGCTCGTGGACTAGCGGGGAACGAACAGATACGCAGTATTTT.

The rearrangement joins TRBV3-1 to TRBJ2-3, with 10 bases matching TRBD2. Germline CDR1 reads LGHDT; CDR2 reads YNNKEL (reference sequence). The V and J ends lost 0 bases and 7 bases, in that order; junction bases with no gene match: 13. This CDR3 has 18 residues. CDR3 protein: CASSQDPYPTSGFNTQYF. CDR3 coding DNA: TGTGCCAGCAGCCAAGATCCCTACCCGACTAGCGGGTTTAATACGCAGTATTTT.

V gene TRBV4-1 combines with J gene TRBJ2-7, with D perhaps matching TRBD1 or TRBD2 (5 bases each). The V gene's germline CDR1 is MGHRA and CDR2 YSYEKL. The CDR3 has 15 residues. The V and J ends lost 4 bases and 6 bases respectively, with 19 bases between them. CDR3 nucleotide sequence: TGCGCCAGCAGCCCCCAGGGAGCTAGCTGGGGCGAGCAGTACTTC. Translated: CASSPQGASWGEQYF.

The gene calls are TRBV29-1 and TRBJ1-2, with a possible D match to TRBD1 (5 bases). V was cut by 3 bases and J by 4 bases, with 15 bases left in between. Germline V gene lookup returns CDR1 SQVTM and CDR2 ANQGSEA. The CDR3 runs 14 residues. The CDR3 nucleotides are TGCAGCGTTGATAAGGCTCGGGGGAGCTATGGCTACACCTTC. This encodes CSVDKARGSYGYTF.

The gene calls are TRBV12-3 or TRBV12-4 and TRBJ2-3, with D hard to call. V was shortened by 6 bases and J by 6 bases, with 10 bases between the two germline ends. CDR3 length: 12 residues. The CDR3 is CASRRDVDTQYF. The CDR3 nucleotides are TGTGCCAGCAGGAGAGACGTGGATACGCAGTATTTT.

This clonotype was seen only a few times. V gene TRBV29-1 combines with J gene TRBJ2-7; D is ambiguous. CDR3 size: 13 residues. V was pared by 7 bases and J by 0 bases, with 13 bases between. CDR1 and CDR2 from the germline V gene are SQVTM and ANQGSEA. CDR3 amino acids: CSGRDWSSYEQYF. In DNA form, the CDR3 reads TGCAGCGGGAGAGACTGGAGCTCCTACGAGCAGTACTTC.

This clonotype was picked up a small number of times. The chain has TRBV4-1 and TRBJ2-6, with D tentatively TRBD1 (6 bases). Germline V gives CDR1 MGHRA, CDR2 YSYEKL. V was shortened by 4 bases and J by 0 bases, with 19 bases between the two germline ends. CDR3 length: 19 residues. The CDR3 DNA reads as TGCGCCAGCAGCCCTAGACAGGTTTACCTATTCTCTGGGGCCAACGTCCTGACTTTC. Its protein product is CASSPRQVYLFSGANVLTF.